The rows below give T cell receptor beta chains drawn from one sample of a study of T cell repertoires in cytomegalovirus infection. For these receptors, no antigen is known. TCRdb reprocessed the reads via MiXCR and lists one record per CDR3 protein. The sample holds hundreds of thousands of distinct CDR3 sequences, approximately 33% seen once. The material was cultured PBMCs, obtained from culture after CMV antigen stimulation. The receptors originated from a human donor in good health (CMV status not recorded). Some clones in this sample may be carry-over from other donors' samples. CDR3s include the opening cysteine and the closing phenylalanine or tryptophan. A D gene is named only where the DNA matches it firmly. Size tells how often a clone was seen (once, few, many) or the class of an expanded clone, and some rows leave it out.

>TRBJ1-3|NA|TRBV28|NA
CASSRGLSGNTIYF
TGTGCCAGCAGCCGGGGACTCTCTGGAAACACCATATATTTT
>TRBJ1-6|NA|TRBV20-1|NA
CSANSATRLHF
TGCAGTGCTAATTCGGCCACCCGTCTCCACTTT
>TRBJ2-7|NA|TRBV7-9|NA
CASSGSFDEQYF
TGTGCCAGCAGCGGCAGCTTTGACGAGCAGTACTTC
>TRBJ2-3|once|TRBV12-5|NA
CASEDPEEAQYF
TGTGCTAGTGAAGACCCAGAGGAAGCGCAGTATTTT
>TRBJ1-5|NA|TRBV27|TRBD1
CASSQGAYDNQPQHF
TGTGCCAGCAGTCAGGGGGCCTACGACAATCAGCCCCAGCATTTT
>TRBJ2-7|few|TRBV7-8|TRBD2
CASSLATSGGAYEQYF
TGTGCCAGCAGCTTAGCTACTAGCGGGGGGGCCTACGAGCAGTACTTC
>TRBJ1-3|NA|TRBV12-3/TRBV12-4|NA
CASSPNRNTIYF
TGTGCCAGCAGTCCTAACAGAAACACCATATATTTT
>TRBJ2-7|NA|TRBV7-2|NA
CASSFSQATYEQYF
TGTGCCAGCAGCTTCTCTCAGGCCACCTACGAGCAGTACTTC
>TRBJ1-6|NA|TRBV20-1|NA
CSAGSWGSPLHF
TGCAGTGCGGGAAGCTGGGGTTCACCCCTCCACTTT
>TRBJ1-2|few|TRBV7-8|NA
CASSLLGGAYGYTF
TGTGCCAGCAGCTTATTGGGGGGTGCCTATGGCTACACCTTC
>TRBJ2-7|NA|TRBV19|NA
CASSGTAFWEQYF
TGTGCCAGTTCCGGGACCGCTTTTTGGGAGCAGTACTTC
>TRBJ2-1|NA|TRBV7-2|NA
CASSGMSNEQFF
TGTGCCAGCAGCGGGATGAGCAATGAGCAGTTCTTC
>TRBJ2-7|NA|TRBV6-5|NA
CASSYSNTGGEQYF
TGTGCCAGCAGTTACTCGAATACAGGCGGCGAGCAGTACTTC
>TRBJ1-1|NA|TRBV20-1|NA
CSAHVRLNTEAFF
TGCAGTGCTCACGTGAGGTTGAACACTGAAGCTTTCTTT
>TRBJ2-7|NA|TRBV12-3/TRBV12-4|TRBD1
CASSSTGGSEQYF
TGTGCCAGCAGTTCGACAGGGGGCAGCGAGCAGTACTTC
>TRBJ2-3|few|TRBV28|NA
CASSQARIDTQYF
TGTGCCAGCAGTCAAGCCCGAATAGATACGCAGTATTTT
>TRBJ1-1|NA|TRBV27|NA
CASSLSTLGRNTEAFF
TGTGCCAGCAGTCTCTCCACCTTAGGCAGGAACACTGAAGCTTTCTTT
>TRBJ2-3|NA|TRBV12-3/TRBV12-4|TRBD1
CASSRGQGEYTDTQYF
TGTGCCAGCAGTCGCGGACAGGGGGAGTACACAGATACGCAGTATTTT
>TRBJ1-3|few|TRBV28|NA
CASSPRRVTSGNTIYF
TGTGCCAGCAGTCCACGGCGGGTTACCTCTGGAAACACCATATATTTT
>TRBJ2-5|few|TRBV24-1|TRBD2
CATSSGTKKQYF
TGTGCCACCAGTTCCGGGACTAAAAAACAGTACTTC
>TRBJ1-1|few|TRBV20-1|NA
CSATRTFTTEAFF
TGCAGTGCTACAAGGACGTTTACCACTGAAGCTTTCTTT
>TRBJ1-5|NA|TRBV19|NA
CASSPRPSTGGNQPQHF
TGTGCCAGTAGTCCGAGACCCTCAACTGGCGGCAATCAGCCCCAGCATTTT
>TRBJ2-7|many|TRBV7-2|NA
CASSLRAGSYEQYF
TGTGCCAGCAGCTTAAGAGCGGGTTCCTACGAGCAGTACTTC
>TRBJ1-2|few|TRBV28|NA
CASSPRQYGYTF
TGTGCCAGCAGTCCCCGACAGTATGGCTACACCTTC
>TRBJ1-6|many|TRBV12-3/TRBV12-4|NA
CASRTVLGRSPLHF
TGTGCCAGCAGGACAGTTTTGGGGCGTTCACCCCTCCACTTT
>TRBJ1-1|NA|TRBV12-3/TRBV12-4|NA
CASSLDRTWRGAFF
TGTGCCAGCAGTTTAGATCGCACGTGGAGGGGAGCTTTCTTT
>TRBJ2-7|many|TRBV7-2|NA
CASSLVWDGAYEQYF
TGTGCCAGCAGCTTAGTTTGGGATGGGGCCTACGAGCAGTACTTC
>TRBJ2-5|few|TRBV11-3|NA
CASSSQIQETQYF
TGTGCCAGCAGCTCCCAAATTCAAGAGACCCAGTACTTC
>TRBJ2-7|once|TRBV7-2|NA
CASSLRGEWSNEQYF
TGTGCCAGCAGCTTACGGGGCGAATGGTCCAACGAGCAGTACTTC
>TRBJ2-5|NA|TRBV7-2|NA
CASSPTGTWVTETQYF
TGTGCCAGCAGCCCAACCGGGACATGGGTAACGGAGACCCAGTACTTC
>TRBJ1-2|few|TRBV11-2|TRBD1
CASSPDRVAGYTF
TGTGCCAGCAGCCCGGACAGGGTGGCTGGCTACACCTTC
>TRBJ1-6|NA|TRBV11-3|NA
CASSQTQGSPLHF
TGTGCCAGCAGCCAAACACAGGGCTCACCCCTCCACTTT
>TRBJ1-5|many|TRBV6-1|NA
CASSYGQSNQPQHF
TGTGCCAGCAGTTATGGACAGAGTAATCAGCCCCAGCATTTT
>TRBJ1-5|few|TRBV7-9|NA
CASNFGGGNQPQHF
TGTGCCAGCAACTTCGGAGGGGGCAATCAGCCCCAGCATTTT
>TRBJ2-7|once|TRBV6-8|TRBD1
CAGGQTLYEQYF
TGTGCCGGGGGACAGACTCTCTACGAGCAGTACTTC
>TRBJ2-7|few|TRBV7-2|TRBD2
CASSYTGTSGYEQYF
TGTGCCAGCAGCTACACCGGGACTAGCGGCTACGAGCAGTACTTC
>TRBJ2-7|NA|TRBV7-9|TRBD1
CASSPSRGPYEQYF
TGTGCCAGCAGCCCTTCCAGGGGGCCCTACGAGCAGTACTTC
>TRBJ2-7|NA|TRBV6-1|TRBD1
CASSRDRGADEQYF
TGTGCCAGCTCGAGGGACAGGGGGGCCGACGAGCAGTACTTC
>TRBJ1-1|NA|TRBV20-1|NA
CSAEGGMNTEAFF
TGCAGTGCAGAGGGGGGGATGAACACTGAAGCTTTCTTT
>TRBJ2-3|NA|TRBV12-3/TRBV12-4|NA
CASSLLGRTTDTQYF
TGTGCCAGCAGTTTATTAGGCAGGACCACAGATACGCAGTATTTT
>TRBJ2-6|few|TRBV19|NA
CASLGGARFSGANVLTF
TGTGCCAGCCTAGGGGGGGCGCGTTTCTCTGGGGCCAACGTCCTGACTTTC
>TRBJ2-7|NA|TRBV7-9|NA
CASSPYGFRTQYF
TGTGCCAGCAGCCCTTATGGGTTTCGAACGCAGTACTTC
>TRBJ2-5|few|TRBV7-9|NA
CASKEEETQYF
TGTGCCAGCAAAGAAGAAGAGACCCAGTACTTC
>TRBJ1-5|NA|TRBV4-1|NA
CASSQHGRVGGNQPQHF
TGTGCCAGCAGCCAACACGGGAGGGTGGGTGGCAATCAGCCCCAGCATTTT
>TRBJ1-2|NA|TRBV7-6|NA
CASSHGTNYGYTF
TGTGCCAGCAGCCACGGGACTAACTATGGCTACACCTTC
>TRBJ1-1|many|TRBV7-2|TRBD1
CASSLVGGSLNTEAFF
TGTGCCAGCAGCTTAGTAGGGGGCAGCTTGAACACTGAAGCTTTCTTT
>TRBJ2-1|NA|TRBV12-3/TRBV12-4|TRBD2
CASRSSGTSGSSEQFF
TGTGCCAGCAGGTCCTCCGGGACTAGCGGGAGCAGTGAGCAGTTCTTC
>TRBJ1-4|NA|TRBV7-9|NA
CASSRGHGFNEKLFF
TGTGCCAGCAGCCGCGGACATGGATTTAATGAAAAACTGTTTTTT
>TRBJ1-4|NA|TRBV7-3|NA
CASSFVTEKLFF
TGTGCCAGCAGCTTTGTAACGGAAAAACTGTTTTTT
>TRBJ2-7|few|TRBV6-1|NA
CASSKAGHLYEQYF
TGTGCCAGCAGTAAAGCGGGACACCTCTACGAGCAGTACTTC
>TRBJ2-4|few|TRBV20-1|NA
CSARDRRRGGLGNIQYF
TGCAGTGCTAGAGATAGGCGTCGCGGGGGCCTTGGAAACATTCAGTACTTC
>TRBJ2-3|many|TRBV7-2|TRBD1
CASSLGQTLSTDTQYF
TGTGCCAGCAGCTTGGGACAGACCCTTAGCACAGATACGCAGTATTTT
>TRBJ2-7|few|TRBV20-1|NA
CSARDLDEQYF
TGCAGTGCTAGAGATCTGGACGAGCAGTACTTC
>TRBJ2-2|NA|TRBV20-1|TRBD2
CSARKREVYTGELFF
TGCAGTGCTAGAAAGCGGGAGGTCTACACCGGGGAGCTGTTTTTT
>TRBJ2-5|NA|TRBV20-1|TRBD2
CSARREGFPETQYF
TGCAGTGCTAGGCGGGAGGGGTTCCCAGAGACCCAGTACTTC
>TRBJ1-4|NA|TRBV2|NA
CASSEDGGDEKLFF
TGTGCCAGCAGTGAGGACGGGGGGGATGAAAAACTGTTTTTT
>TRBJ2-2|NA|TRBV5-1|TRBD2
CASSLQSGGNTGELFF
TGCGCCAGCAGCCTACAAAGCGGGGGGAACACCGGGGAGCTGTTTTTT
>TRBJ2-1|many|TRBV6-5|NA
CASSYSAPDSYNEQFF
TGTGCCAGCAGTTACTCGGCTCCAGACTCCTACAATGAGCAGTTCTTC
>TRBJ1-1|many|TRBV12-3/TRBV12-4|NA
CASSPNMNTEAFF
TGTGCCAGCAGCCCCAACATGAACACTGAAGCTTTCTTT